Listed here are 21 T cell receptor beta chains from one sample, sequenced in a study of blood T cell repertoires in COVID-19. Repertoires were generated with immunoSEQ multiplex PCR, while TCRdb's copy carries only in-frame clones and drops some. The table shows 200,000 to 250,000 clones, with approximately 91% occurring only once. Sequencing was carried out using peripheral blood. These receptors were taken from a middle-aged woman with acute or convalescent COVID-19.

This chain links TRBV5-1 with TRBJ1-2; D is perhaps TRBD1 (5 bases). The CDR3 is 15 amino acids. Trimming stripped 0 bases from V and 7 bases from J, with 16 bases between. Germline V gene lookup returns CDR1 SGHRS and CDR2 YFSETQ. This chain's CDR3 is CASSLGVREGRGYTF. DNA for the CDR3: TGCGCCAGCAGCTTGGGGGTCAGGGAGGGACGTGGCTACACCTTC.

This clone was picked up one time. The CDR3 protein is CASSYLQDRDSSGNTIYF. DNA for the CDR3: TGTGCCAGCAGCTACTTGCAGGATCGGGACAGCTCTGGAAACACCATATATTTT. V usage is TRBV7-9 and J usage is TRBJ1-3, with 7 bases matching TRBD1. The CDR3 is 18 residues long. V lost 4 bases, J lost 0 bases, and 12 bases stayed unmatched. The germline V gene encodes CDR1 SEHNR and CDR2 FQNEAQ (reference sequence).

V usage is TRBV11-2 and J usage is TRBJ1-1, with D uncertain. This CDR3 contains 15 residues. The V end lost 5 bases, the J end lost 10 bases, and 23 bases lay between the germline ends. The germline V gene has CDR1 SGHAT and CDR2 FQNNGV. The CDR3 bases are TGTGCCAGCAGCGCCGGACGTCTTGGTTGGGAGGGAGCTTTCTTT. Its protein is CASSAGRLGWEGAFF.

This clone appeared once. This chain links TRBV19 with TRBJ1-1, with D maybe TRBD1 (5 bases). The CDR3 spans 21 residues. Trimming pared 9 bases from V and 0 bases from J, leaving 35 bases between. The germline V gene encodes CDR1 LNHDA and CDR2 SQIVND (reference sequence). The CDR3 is CASRYGRGRGLRLNMNTEAFF. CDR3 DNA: TGTGCCAGCAGATATGGCCGGGGGAGGGGTCTTCGACTCAACATGAACACTGAAGCTTTCTTT. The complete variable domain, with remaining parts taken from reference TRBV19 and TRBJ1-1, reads DGGITQSPKYLFRKEGQNVTLSCEQNLNHDAMYWYRQDPGQGLRLIYYSQIVNDFQKGDIAEGYSVSREKKESFPLTVTSAQKNPTAFYLCASRYGRGRGLRLNMNTEAFFGQGTRLTVV.

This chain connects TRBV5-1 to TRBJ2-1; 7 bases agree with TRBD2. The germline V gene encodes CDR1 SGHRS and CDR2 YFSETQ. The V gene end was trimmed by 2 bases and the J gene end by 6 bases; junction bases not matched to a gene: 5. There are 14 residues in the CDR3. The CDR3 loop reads CASSFTAGVNEQFF. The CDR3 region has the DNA TGCGCCAGCAGCTTTACTGCGGGAGTCAATGAGCAGTTCTTC. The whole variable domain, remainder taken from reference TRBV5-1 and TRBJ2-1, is KAGVTQTPRYLIKTRGQQVTLSCSPISGHRSVSWYQQTPGQGLQFLFEYFSETQRNKGNFPGRFSGRQFSNSRSEMNVSTLELGDSALYLCASSFTAGVNEQFFGPGTRLTVL.

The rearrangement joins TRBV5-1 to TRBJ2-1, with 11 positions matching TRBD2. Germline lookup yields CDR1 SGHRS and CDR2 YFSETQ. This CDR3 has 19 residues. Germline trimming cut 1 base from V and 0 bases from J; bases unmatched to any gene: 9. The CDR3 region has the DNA TGCGCCAGCAGCTTGAGAGGACTAGCGGGTGTATACTCCTACAATGAGCAGTTCTTC. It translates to CASSLRGLAGVYSYNEQFF.

The CDR3 region is CASSTYGQGIGELFF. The CDR3, as DNA: TGTGCCAGCAGCACATACGGACAGGGGATCGGGGAGCTGTTTTTT. The gene calls are TRBV6-4 and TRBJ2-2, with TRBD1 matching over 9 bases. The V and J ends lost 6 bases and 7 bases, in that order; junction bases with no gene match: 9. Germline V gene sequence: CDR1 MRHNA, CDR2 SNTAGT. This CDR3 has 15 residues.

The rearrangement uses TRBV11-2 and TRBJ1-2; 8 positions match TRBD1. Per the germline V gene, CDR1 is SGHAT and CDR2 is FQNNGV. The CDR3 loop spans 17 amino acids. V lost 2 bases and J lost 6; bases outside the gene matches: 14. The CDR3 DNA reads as TGTGCCAGCAGCTTACCAGGGGGCGCGGGGCGAATAAATGGCTACACCTTC. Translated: CASSLPGGAGRINGYTF.

The CDR3 DNA follows: TGTGCCAGCGCCAGAAGGGGACAGGGGTTCCACGAGCAGTACGTC. Protein: CASARRGQGFHEQYV. The chain is built from TRBV27 and TRBJ2-7; 10 nucleotides match TRBD1. V shed 8 bases, J shed 5 bases, and the junction held 12 bases outside the gene matches. Looked up from germline, CDR1 is MNHEY and CDR2 is SMNVEV (reference sequence). This CDR3 comprises 15 residues.

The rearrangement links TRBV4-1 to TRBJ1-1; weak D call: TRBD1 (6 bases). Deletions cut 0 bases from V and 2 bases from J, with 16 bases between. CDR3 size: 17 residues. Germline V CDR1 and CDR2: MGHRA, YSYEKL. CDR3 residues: CASSQDVSGHRNTEAFF. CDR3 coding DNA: TGCGCCAGCAGCCAAGATGTTTCGGGACACCGCAACACTGAAGCTTTCTTT.

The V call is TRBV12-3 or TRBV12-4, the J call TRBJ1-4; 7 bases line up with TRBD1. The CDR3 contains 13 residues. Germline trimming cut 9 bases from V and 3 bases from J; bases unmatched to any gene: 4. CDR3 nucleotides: TGTGCCAGTAAGGGACAGTCTAATGAAAAACTGTTTTTT. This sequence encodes CASKGQSNEKLFF.

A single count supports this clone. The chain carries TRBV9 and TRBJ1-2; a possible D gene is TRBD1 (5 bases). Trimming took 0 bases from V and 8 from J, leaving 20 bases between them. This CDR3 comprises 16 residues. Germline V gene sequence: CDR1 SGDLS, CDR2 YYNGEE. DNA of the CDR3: TGTGCCAGCAGCGTAGATTTGTCCGGGGGAGTAGTCGGCTACACCTTC. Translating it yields CASSVDLSGGVVGYTF.

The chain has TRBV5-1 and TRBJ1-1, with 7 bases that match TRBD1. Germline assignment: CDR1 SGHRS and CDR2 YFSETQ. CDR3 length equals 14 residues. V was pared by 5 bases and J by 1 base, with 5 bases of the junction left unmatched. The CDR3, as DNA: TGCGCCAGCAGGCAGGGACAGTCGAACACTGAAGCTTTCTTT. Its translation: CASRQGQSNTEAFF.

The CDR3 is CAWSVAGTVGSQPQHF. The CDR3 bases are TGTGCCTGGAGTGTAGCCGGGACAGTGGGTAGTCAGCCCCAGCATTTT. The chain links TRBV30 to TRBJ1-5, with TRBD1 matching 7 bases. CDR1 is GTSNPN and CDR2 is SVGIG in the germline V gene (reference sequence). Trimming cost V 0 bases and J 6 bases; bases outside gene matches: 11. The CDR3 runs 16 residues.

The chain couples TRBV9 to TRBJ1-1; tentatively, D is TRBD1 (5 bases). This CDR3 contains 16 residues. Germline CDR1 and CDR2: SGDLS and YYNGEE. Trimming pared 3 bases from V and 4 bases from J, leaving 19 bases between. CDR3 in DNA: TGTGCCAGCAGCGAAACGGGACTCATGAGGGGCACTGAAGCTTTCTTT. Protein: CASSETGLMRGTEAFF.

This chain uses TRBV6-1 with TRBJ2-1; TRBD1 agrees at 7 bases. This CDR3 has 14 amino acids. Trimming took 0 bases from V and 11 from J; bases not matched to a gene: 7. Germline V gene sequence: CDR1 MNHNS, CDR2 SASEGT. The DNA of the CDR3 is TGTGCCAGCAGTGAAGCTAATTTGGACAGGAAGCAGTTCTTC. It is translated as CASSEANLDRKQFF.

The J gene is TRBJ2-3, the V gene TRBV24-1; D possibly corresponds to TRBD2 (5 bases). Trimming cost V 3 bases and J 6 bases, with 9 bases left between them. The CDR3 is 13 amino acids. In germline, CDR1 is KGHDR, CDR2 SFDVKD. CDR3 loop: CATSDTGSDTQYF. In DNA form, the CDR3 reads TGTGCCACCAGTGATACGGGATCCGATACGCAGTATTTT.

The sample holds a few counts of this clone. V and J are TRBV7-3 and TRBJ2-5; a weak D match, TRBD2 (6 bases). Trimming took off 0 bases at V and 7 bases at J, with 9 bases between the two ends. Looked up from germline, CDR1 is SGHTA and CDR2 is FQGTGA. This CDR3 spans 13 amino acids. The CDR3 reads CASSLTQEGTQYF. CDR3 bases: TGTGCCAGCAGCTTAACCCAGGAGGGGACCCAGTACTTC.

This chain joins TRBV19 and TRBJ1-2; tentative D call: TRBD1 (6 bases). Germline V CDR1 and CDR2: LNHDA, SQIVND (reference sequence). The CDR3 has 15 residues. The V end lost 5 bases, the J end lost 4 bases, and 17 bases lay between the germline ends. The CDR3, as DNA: TGTGCCAGTAGTGGGACACTCCTGGGGGCCTATGGCTACACCTTC. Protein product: CASSGTLLGAYGYTF.

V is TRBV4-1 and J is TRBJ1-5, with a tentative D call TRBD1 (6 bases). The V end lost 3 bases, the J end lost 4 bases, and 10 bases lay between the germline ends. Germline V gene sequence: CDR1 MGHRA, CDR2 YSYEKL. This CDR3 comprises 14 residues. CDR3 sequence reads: CASSQLQGNQPQHF. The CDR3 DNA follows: TGCGCCAGCAGCCAGTTACAGGGAAATCAGCCCCAGCATTTT.

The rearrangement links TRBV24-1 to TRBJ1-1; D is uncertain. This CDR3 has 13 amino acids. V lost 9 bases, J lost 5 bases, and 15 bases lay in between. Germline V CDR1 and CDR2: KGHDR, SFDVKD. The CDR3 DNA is TGTGCCACCTCCGGTCCTGGAGGAACTGAAGCTTTCTTT. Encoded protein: CATSGPGGTEAFF.